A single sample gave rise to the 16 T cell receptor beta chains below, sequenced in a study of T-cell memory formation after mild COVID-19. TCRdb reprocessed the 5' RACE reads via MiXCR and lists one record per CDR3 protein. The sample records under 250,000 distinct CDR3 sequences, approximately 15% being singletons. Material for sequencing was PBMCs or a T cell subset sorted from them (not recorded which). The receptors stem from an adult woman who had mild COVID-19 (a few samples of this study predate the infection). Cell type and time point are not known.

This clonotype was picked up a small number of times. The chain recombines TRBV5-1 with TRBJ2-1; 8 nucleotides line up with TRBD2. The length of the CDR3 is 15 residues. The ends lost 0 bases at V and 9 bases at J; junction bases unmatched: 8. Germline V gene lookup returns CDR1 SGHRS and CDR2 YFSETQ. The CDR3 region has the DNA TGCGCCAGCAGCTTGGCGCGGGGGGCATCTGGTGAGCAGTTCTTC. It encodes CASSLARGASGEQFF.

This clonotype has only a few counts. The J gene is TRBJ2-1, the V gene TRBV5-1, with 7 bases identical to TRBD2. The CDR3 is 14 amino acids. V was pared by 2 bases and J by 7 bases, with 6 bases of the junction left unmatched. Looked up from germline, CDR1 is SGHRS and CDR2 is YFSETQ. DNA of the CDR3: TGCGCCAGCAGCTTAGGCGGGAGCGGGAATGAGCAGTTCTTC. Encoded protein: CASSLGGSGNEQFF.

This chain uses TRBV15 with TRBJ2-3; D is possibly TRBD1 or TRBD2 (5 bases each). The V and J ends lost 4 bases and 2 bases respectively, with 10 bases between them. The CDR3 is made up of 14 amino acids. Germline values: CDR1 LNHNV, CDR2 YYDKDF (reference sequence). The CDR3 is CATSIRDPTDTQYF. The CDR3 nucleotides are TGTGCCACCAGCATACGGGACCCCACAGATACGCAGTATTTT.

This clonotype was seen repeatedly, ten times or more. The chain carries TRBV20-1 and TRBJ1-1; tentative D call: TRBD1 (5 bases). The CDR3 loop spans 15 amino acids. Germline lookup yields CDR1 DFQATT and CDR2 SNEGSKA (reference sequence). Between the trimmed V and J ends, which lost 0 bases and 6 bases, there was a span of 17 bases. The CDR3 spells CSARELGGGRAEAFF. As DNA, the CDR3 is TGCAGTGCTAGAGAGTTGGGTGGGGGAAGAGCTGAAGCTTTCTTT.

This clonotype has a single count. As DNA, the CDR3 is TGTGCCAGCAGCTTACCAGGGACGGGCACCGGGGAGCTGTTTTTT. Translated, it gives CASSLPGTGTGELFF. The rearrangement uses TRBV7-6 and TRBJ2-2; the D gene could be TRBD1 or TRBD2 (5 bases each). The CDR3 sequence is 15 residues long. Germline values: CDR1 SGHVS, CDR2 FNYEAQ. V shed 2 bases and J shed 4 bases, with 11 bases lying between them.

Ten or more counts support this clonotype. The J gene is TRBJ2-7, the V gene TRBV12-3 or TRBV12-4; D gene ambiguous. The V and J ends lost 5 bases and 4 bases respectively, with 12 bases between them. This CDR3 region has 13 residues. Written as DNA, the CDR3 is TGTGCCAGCAGTCTTCAGGTGGAATACGAGCAGTACTTC. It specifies CASSLQVEYEQYF.

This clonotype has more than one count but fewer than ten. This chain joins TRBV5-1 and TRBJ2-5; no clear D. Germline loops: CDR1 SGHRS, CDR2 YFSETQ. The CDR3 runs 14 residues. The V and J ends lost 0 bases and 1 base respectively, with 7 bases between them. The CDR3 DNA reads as TGCGCCAGCAGCTTGGGGGTCCTCCAAGAGACCCAGTACTTC. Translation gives CASSLGVLQETQYF.

CDR3 amino acids: CASSQVQGTQYF. The DNA of the CDR3 is TGCGCCAGCAGCCAAGTTCAGGGGACCCAGTACTTC. The rearrangement links TRBV4-1 to TRBJ2-5; D may be TRBD1 (5 bases). Germline lookup yields CDR1 MGHRA and CDR2 YSYEKL. Trimming pared 1 base from V and 7 bases from J, leaving 7 bases between. CDR3 length: 12 residues.

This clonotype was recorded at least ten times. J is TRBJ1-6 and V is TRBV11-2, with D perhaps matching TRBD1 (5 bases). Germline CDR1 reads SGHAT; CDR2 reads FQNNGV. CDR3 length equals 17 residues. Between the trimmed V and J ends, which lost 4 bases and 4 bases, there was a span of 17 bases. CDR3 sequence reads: CASSSRPAQGYNSPLHF. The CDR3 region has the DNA TGTGCCAGCAGCTCCCGCCCCGCTCAGGGATATAATTCACCCCTCCACTTT.

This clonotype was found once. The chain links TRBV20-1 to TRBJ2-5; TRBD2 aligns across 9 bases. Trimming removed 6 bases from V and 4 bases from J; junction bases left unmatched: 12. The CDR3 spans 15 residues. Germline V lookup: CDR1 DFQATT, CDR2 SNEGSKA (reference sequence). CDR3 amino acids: CSAPNSGSSIETQYF. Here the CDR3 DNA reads TGCAGTGCCCCGAATAGCGGGAGTAGTATAGAGACCCAGTACTTC.

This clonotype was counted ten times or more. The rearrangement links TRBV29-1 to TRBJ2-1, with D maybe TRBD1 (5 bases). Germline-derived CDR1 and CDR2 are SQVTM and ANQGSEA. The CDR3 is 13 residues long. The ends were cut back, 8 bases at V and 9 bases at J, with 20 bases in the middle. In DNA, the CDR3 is TGCAGCACAAGAGCCCAGGGATCCAGTGAGCAGTTCTTC. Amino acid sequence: CSTRAQGSSEQFF.

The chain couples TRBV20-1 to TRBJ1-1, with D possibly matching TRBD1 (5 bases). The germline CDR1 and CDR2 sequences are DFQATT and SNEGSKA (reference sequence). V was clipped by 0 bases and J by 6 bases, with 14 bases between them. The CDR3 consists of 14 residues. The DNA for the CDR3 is TGCAGTGCTAGAGACGAGGGAGGGGCCCCTGAAGCTTTCTTT. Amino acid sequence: CSARDEGGAPEAFF.

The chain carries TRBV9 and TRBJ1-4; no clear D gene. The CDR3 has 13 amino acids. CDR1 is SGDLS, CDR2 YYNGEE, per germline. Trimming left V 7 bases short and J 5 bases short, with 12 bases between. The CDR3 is CASGQQGNEKLFF. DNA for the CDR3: TGTGCCAGCGGTCAGCAAGGGAATGAAAAACTGTTTTTT.

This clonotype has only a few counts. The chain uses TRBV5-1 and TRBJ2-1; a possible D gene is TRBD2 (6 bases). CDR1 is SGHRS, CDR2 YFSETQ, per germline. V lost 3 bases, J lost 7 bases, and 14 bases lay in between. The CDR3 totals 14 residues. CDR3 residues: CASSSMTSQNEQFF. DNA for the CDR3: TGCGCCAGCAGCTCAATGACTAGTCAGAATGAGCAGTTCTTC.

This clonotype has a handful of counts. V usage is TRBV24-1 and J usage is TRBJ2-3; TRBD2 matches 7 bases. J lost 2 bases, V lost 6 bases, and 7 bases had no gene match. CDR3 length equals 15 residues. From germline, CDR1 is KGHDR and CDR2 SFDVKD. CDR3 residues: CATSSSSGFTDTQYF. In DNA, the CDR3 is TGTGCCACCAGTTCGTCTAGCGGCTTCACAGATACGCAGTATTTT.

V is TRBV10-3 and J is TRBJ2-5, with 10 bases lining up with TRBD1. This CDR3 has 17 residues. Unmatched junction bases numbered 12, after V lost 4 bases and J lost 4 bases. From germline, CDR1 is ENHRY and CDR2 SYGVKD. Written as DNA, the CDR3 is TGTGCCATCAGTGCCAGCCCGGGACAGGGGAGCTCAGAGACCCAGTACTTC. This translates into CAISASPGQGSSETQYF.